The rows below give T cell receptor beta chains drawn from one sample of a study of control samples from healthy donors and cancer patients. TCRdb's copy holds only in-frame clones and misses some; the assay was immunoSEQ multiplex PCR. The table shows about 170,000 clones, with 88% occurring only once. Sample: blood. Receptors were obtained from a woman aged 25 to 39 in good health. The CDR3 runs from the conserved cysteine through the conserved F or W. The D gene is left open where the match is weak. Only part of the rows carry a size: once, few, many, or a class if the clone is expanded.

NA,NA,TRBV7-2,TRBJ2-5,TGTGCCAGCAGCCCCTTCTCGGACCGGGAGACCCAGTACTTC,CASSPFSDRETQYF
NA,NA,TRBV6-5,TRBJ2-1,TGTGCCGGAAGACCCAGCTCCTACAATGAGCAGTTCTTC,CAGRPSSYNEQFF
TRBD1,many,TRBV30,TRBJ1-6,TGTGCCTGGAGTGGACAGGGGCGTTCACCCCTCCACTTT,CAWSGQGRSPLHF
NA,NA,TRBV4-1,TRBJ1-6,TGCGCCAGCAGCCAAGACCCGAGCTCCTATAATTCACCCCTCCACTTT,CASSQDPSSYNSPLHF
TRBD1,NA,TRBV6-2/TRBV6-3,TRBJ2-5,TGTGCCAGCAGTTACCGGGACAGGCAAGAGACCCAGTACTTC,CASSYRDRQETQYF
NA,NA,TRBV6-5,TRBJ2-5,TGTGCCAGCAGTTACTCAGGACGTGAGACCCAGTACTTC,CASSYSGRETQYF
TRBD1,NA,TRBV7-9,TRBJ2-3,TGTGCCAGCAGCCTCCCAAGGACAGGTCCGAGCACAGATACGCAGTATTTT,CASSLPRTGPSTDTQYF
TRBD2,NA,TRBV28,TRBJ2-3,TGTGCCAGCAGGGTTAGCGGGGCCACCACAGATACGCAGTATTTT,CASRVSGATTDTQYF
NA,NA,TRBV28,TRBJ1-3,TGTGCCAGCAGTTCCTTTGGCGGGAGCTCTGGAAACACCATATATTTT,CASSSFGGSSGNTIYF
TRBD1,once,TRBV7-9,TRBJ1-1,TGTGCCAGCAGCCCCCGAGGACAGGCGAACACTGAAGCTTTCTTT,CASSPRGQANTEAFF
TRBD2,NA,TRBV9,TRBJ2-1,TGTGCCAGCAGCGCCGAACTAGCGGAAATGACTAATGAGCAGTTCTTC,CASSAELAEMTNEQFF
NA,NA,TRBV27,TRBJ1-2,TGTGCCAGCAGTTTTGGCGGATCTGGCTACACCTTC,CASSFGGSGYTF
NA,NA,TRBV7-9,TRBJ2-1,TGTGCCAGCAGCTTACGTTCCCAGGGAAGGGACGGTGAGCAGTTCTTC,CASSLRSQGRDGEQFF
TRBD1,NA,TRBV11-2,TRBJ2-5,TGTGCCAGCAGCATGAACCGGGACAGGGAGGGGGAGACCCAGTACTTC,CASSMNRDREGETQYF
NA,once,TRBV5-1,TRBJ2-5,TGCGCCAGCAGCTTCGGACGGACGCAAGAGACCCAGTACTTC,CASSFGRTQETQYF
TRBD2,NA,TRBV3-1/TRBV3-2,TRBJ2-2,TGTGCCAGCAGCCAAGGACTAGCGGGAGTGGGCGGGGAGCTGTTTTTT,CASSQGLAGVGGELFF
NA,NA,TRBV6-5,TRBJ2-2,TGTGCCACCGTTGAAATGAGGGGCACCGGGGAGCTGTTTTTT,CATVEMRGTGELFF
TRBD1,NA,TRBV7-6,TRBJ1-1,TGTGCCAGCAGCGACCGATACAGGGGGTTAAACACTGAAGCTTTCTTT,CASSDRYRGLNTEAFF
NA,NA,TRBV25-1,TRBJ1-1,TGTGCCAGCAGTGAGGCCATACAGGCTGAAGCTTTCTTT,CASSEAIQAEAFF
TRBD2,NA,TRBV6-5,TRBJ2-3,TGTGCCAGCAGTCACCAGCGGGAGGGCCGGTATACGCAGTATTTT,CASSHQREGRYTQYF
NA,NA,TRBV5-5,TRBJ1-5,TGTGCCAGCAGCCTACTCCTTTCTTATAGCAATCAGCCCCAGCATTTT,CASSLLLSYSNQPQHF
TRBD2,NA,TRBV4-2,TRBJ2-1,TGTGCCAGCAGCCAATCGGGGGGGGGCAATGAGCAGTTCTTC,CASSQSGGGNEQFF
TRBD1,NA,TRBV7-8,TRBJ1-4,TGTGCCAGCAGCTTAGGTGACAGGGGTGGAACTAATGAAAAACTGTTTTTT,CASSLGDRGGTNEKLFF
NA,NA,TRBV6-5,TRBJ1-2,TGTGCCACCTTCCCATCGGAAGGAGGGTACACCTTC,CATFPSEGGYTF
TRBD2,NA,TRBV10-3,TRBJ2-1,TGTGCCATCAGTGAGGCCGCCCCGGGCTCGCTAGCGGGGCTTGAGCAGTTCTTC,CAISEAAPGSLAGLEQFF